This T cell receptor (beta chain) was retrieved from a study of T cell clones after liver transplantation. Study-wide background: Pre-transplant mixed lymphocyte reactions yielded third-party-reactive TCRbeta sequences as comparators for graft-donor-reactive sequences.

The data were produced by immunoSEQ multiplex PCR, yet TCRdb's version contains in-frame clones alone and is incomplete. The table includes 75,000 to 85,000 clones, approximately 87% detected once. There are a few counts of this clone. Its specificity is not known. The CDR3 extends over 15 amino acids. Study-wide points: Donor-reactive sequences fell more than third party-reactive ones, suggesting partial deletion.

This specimen was CD4+ T cells from blood, taken at the 22-month timepoint. The sequence was collected from a human patient who received a liver transplant. Certain T cells may be donor cells from the graft. The chain joins TRBV21-1 to TRBJ1-1. TRBV21-1 has pseudogene status. The CDR3 reads CASSKVWCQRPEAFF. CDR3 coding DNA: TGTGCCAGCAGCAAAGTCTGGTGCCAGCGGCCTGAAGCTTTCTTT.